The next 24 T cell receptor beta chains were all read from a single sample in a study of cytomegalovirus exposure and HLA in healthy donors. Researchers ran the PCR with 60 Vbeta and 13 Jbeta primers. Sequenced by immunoSEQ multiplex PCR; TCRdb stores in-frame clones only, minus some. Of over 90,000 clones in the sample, roughly 66% were seen once. The sequencing input was PBMCs. The receptors here all came from a woman aged 45 to 65 in good health and CMV-seronegative.

The chain combines TRBV10-3 with TRBJ2-3; a possible D gene is TRBD2 (5 bases). The germline CDR1 and CDR2 sequences are ENHRY and SYGVKD. This CDR3 comprises 17 residues. V dropped 0 bases and J dropped 2 bases, with 15 bases sitting between them. CDR3 DNA sequence: TGTGCCATCAGTGAGTCCGCCGGCGGGCAGAACACAGATACGCAGTATTTT. Protein product: CAISESAGGQNTDTQYF.

This clone was seen only a few times. The genes are TRBV27 and TRBJ2-2; TRBD1 matches 9 bases. Unmatched junction bases numbered 6, after V lost 5 bases and J lost 2 bases. Germline V gives CDR1 MNHEY, CDR2 SMNVEV (reference sequence). The CDR3 spans 16 residues. Here the CDR3 DNA reads TGTGCCAGCAGTCCGGAACAGGGGGCAAACACCGGGGAGCTGTTTTTT. It translates to CASSPEQGANTGELFF.

This chain uses TRBV10-3 with TRBJ2-3, with 7 bases lining up with TRBD1. Germline V gene lookup returns CDR1 ENHRY and CDR2 SYGVKD. V was pared by 0 bases and J by 1 base, with 1 base of the junction left unmatched. There are 15 residues in the CDR3. The CDR3 spells CAISESGQGTDTQYF. CDR3 coding DNA: TGTGCCATCAGTGAGTCCGGACAGGGCACAGATACGCAGTATTTT.

The chain carries TRBV10-3 and TRBJ2-3; D unresolved. This CDR3 contains 12 residues. Looked up from germline, CDR1 is ENHRY and CDR2 is SYGVKD. Trimming pared 8 bases from V and 2 bases from J, leaving 8 bases between. Here the CDR3 reads CAIAANTDTQYF. CDR3 DNA sequence: TGTGCCATCGCCGCTAACACAGATACGCAGTATTTT.

The rearrangement links TRBV27 to TRBJ1-2; no reliable D call. The CDR3 sequence is 15 residues long. The ends were cut back, 0 bases at V and 6 bases at J, with 14 bases in the middle. CDR1 is MNHEY and CDR2 is SMNVEV in the germline V gene (reference sequence). CDR3 amino acids: CASSLSPRSVDGYTF. In DNA, the CDR3 is TGTGCCAGCAGTTTATCGCCGCGATCGGTGGATGGCTACACCTTC.

CDR3 sequence: CASSAGRTGPQPQHF. The CDR3 coding sequence is TGTGCCAGCAGTGCCGGGAGGACTGGGCCTCAGCCCCAGCATTTT. The chain is built from TRBV28 and TRBJ1-5; D gene unclear. The V end lost 5 bases, the J end lost 6 bases, and 17 bases lay between the germline ends. Germline V gives CDR1 MDHEN, CDR2 SYDVKM. CDR3 length equals 15 residues.

This clone has only a few counts. This chain uses TRBV6-5 with TRBJ2-1; 8 nucleotides line up with TRBD2. The V gene's germline CDR1 is MNHEY and CDR2 SVGAGI. The V and J ends lost 6 bases and 12 bases, in that order; junction bases with no gene match: 4. The CDR3 covers 11 residues. CDR3 nucleotides: TGTGCCAGCAGCGACCGGGGGGGGCAGTTCTTC. It yields the protein CASSDRGGQFF.

The rearrangement links TRBV2 to TRBJ2-2; 14 nucleotides line up with TRBD2. J gave up 0 bases and V 6 bases, and 3 bases lay outside the gene matches. Germline CDR1 reads SNHLY; CDR2 reads FYNNEI. CDR3 length: 17 residues. The CDR3 sequence: CASSWTSGGTNTGELFF. The CDR3 DNA is TGTGCCAGCAGCTGGACTAGCGGGGGGACGAACACCGGGGAGCTGTTTTTT.

The CDR3 coding sequence is TGTGCCAGTAGTATAGATCCAGGGGGGCGCAACGAGCAGTACTTC. Protein: CASSIDPGGRNEQYF. The V call is TRBV19, the J call TRBJ2-7, with D possibly being TRBD1 (7 bases). Trimming shortened V by 0 bases and J by 5 bases, and 14 bases separated the two germline ends. The germline CDR1 and CDR2 sequences are LNHDA and SQIVND (reference sequence). The CDR3 loop spans 15 amino acids.

This clone has a single count. The V and J genes are TRBV18 and TRBJ2-7, with D tentatively TRBD1 (6 bases). V dropped 0 bases and J dropped 0 bases, with 9 bases sitting between them. The CDR3 extends over 15 amino acids. Germline CDR1 is KGHSH and CDR2 is LQKENI. CDR3 protein: CASSPPGRGSYEQYF. The CDR3 DNA follows: TGTGCCAGCTCACCACCGGGCAGGGGCTCCTACGAGCAGTACTTC.

This chain uses TRBV19 with TRBJ2-1; 10 bases align to TRBD2. The CDR3 is 19 residues long. The germline V gene has CDR1 LNHDA and CDR2 SQIVND (reference sequence). Trimming at V came to 4 bases and at J to 4 bases, leaving 16 bases not matched to a gene. CDR3 DNA sequence: TGTGCCAGTAGTACTACCTTGGGGCTAGCGGGAGAATCTTACAATGAGCAGTTCTTC. It encodes CASSTTLGLAGESYNEQFF.

The chain employs TRBV10-1 and TRBJ2-5, with a tentative D call TRBD2 (5 bases). The J call may be incorrect, as the DNA end agrees better with TRBJ2-7. Germline CDR1 reads WNHNN; CDR2 reads SYGVQD (reference sequence). There are 13 residues in the CDR3. The CDR3 here is CASSDPPGNEQYF. In DNA form, the CDR3 reads TGCGCCAGCAGTGATCCCCCGGGGAACGAGCAGTACTTC.

The rearrangement links TRBV2 to TRBJ2-7, with TRBD2 matching over 9 bases. The germline gives CDR1 SNHLY, CDR2 FYNNEI. V lost 8 bases, J lost 3 bases, and 5 bases stayed unmatched. The length of the CDR3 is 13 residues. CDR3 protein: CASGLASYYEQYF. The CDR3 bases are TGTGCCAGCGGACTAGCGTCTTACTACGAGCAGTACTTC.

The V and J genes are TRBV10-3 and TRBJ2-1; 10 bases map to TRBD2. The CDR3 sequence is 16 residues long. CDR1 and CDR2 (germline): ENHRY, SYGVKD. V trimming: 7 bases; J trimming: 3 bases; junction bases outside the gene matches: 9. CDR3 DNA sequence: TGTGCCATCACCCAAACCTCTAGCGGGAGCTACAATGAGCAGTTCTTC. It translates to CAITQTSSGSYNEQFF.

This chain uses TRBV4-2 with TRBJ2-5; TRBD2 agrees at 8 bases. The germline V gene encodes CDR1 LGHNA and CDR2 YNFKEQ. The junction had 12 bases not matched to a gene; V was cut back by 4 bases and J by 2 bases. The CDR3 has 17 amino acids. This CDR3 reads CASSRNGAGGSQETQYF. In DNA form, the CDR3 reads TGTGCCAGCAGCCGCAATGGGGCGGGGGGTTCTCAAGAGACCCAGTACTTC.

This clone was seen a few times. The chain combines TRBV7-9 with TRBJ2-6; D is perhaps TRBD1 (6 bases). This CDR3 has 15 amino acids. Germline CDR1 and CDR2: SEHNR and FQNEAQ (reference sequence). V lost 5 bases and J lost 5, with 13 bases in between. The CDR3 loop reads CASSPTGSWANVLTF. Written as DNA, the CDR3 is TGTGCCAGCAGCCCCACAGGGAGCTGGGCCAACGTCCTGACTTTC.

This clone came up a few times. The V call is TRBV10-3, the J call TRBJ1-3, with D unclear. Germline CDR1 reads ENHRY; CDR2 reads SYGVKD. CDR3 size: 13 residues. V was clipped by 5 bases and J by 3 bases, with 8 bases between them. The CDR3 reads CAISKEGGNTIYF. The DNA of the CDR3 is TGTGCCATCAGTAAGGAGGGTGGAAACACCATATATTTT.

The CDR3 coding sequence is TGTGCCATCAGCGAAGGGCGGGGGGGCCGGGACACCGGGGAGCTGTTTTTT. Residues: CAISEGRGGRDTGELFF. The chain joins TRBV10-3 to TRBJ2-2, with 9 bases aligning to TRBD2. This CDR3 spans 17 amino acids. The V segment lost 6 bases and the J segment 3 bases; nucleotides outside the gene matches: 11. Germline V lookup: CDR1 ENHRY, CDR2 SYGVKD.

This clone was detected only once. Germline and junction disagree at one end, which may indicate a read error. Distinct nucleotide sequences in the sample also encode this CDR3. This rearrangement joins TRBV28 to TRBJ2-2, with 7 positions matching TRBD2. Germline loops: CDR1 MDHEN, CDR2 SYDVKM. The CDR3 runs to 16 residues. The CDR3 reads CASGGGGLRDTGELFF. The CDR3 coding sequence is TGTGCCAGCGGGGGGGGAGGGTTAAGAGACACCGGGGAGCTATTTTTT.

The chain recombines TRBV5-1 with TRBJ1-5; 7 bases are a match to TRBD1. Per germline, CDR1 SGHRS and CDR2 YFSETQ. This CDR3 region has 15 residues. V dropped 3 bases and J dropped 6; count of bases not matched to a gene: 9. CDR3 residues: CASSYEGGSGQPQHF. DNA for the CDR3: TGCGCCAGCAGCTACGAAGGGGGCAGCGGTCAGCCCCAGCATTTT.

The V gene is TRBV5-1, the J gene TRBJ2-7, with 12 bases matching TRBD2. V trimming: 0 bases; J trimming: 6 bases; junction bases outside the gene matches: 4. Germline CDR1 SGHRS, CDR2 YFSETQ. The CDR3 contains 15 residues. The CDR3 region is CASSLELAGGSEQYF. The CDR3, as DNA: TGCGCCAGCAGCTTGGAACTAGCGGGAGGTAGCGAGCAGTACTTC.

The chain combines TRBV15 with TRBJ2-5, with D possibly being TRBD2 (6 bases). Trimming took 2 bases from V and 5 from J, leaving 12 bases between them. This CDR3 is built from 14 residues. Germline V CDR1 and CDR2: LNHNV, YYDKDF (reference sequence). CDR3 DNA: TGTGCCACCAGCAGACCACAAGGGAGGGAGACCCAGTACTTC. Translating it yields CATSRPQGRETQYF.

The chain has TRBV7-2 and TRBJ2-1; no clear D. V shed 3 bases and J shed 0 bases, with 9 bases lying between them. The germline CDR1 and CDR2 sequences are SGHTA and FQGNSA. The CDR3 runs 15 residues. CDR3 DNA sequence: TGTGCCAGCAGCTTGCCGGAGAGCTCCTACAATGAGCAGTTCTTC. Its translation is CASSLPESSYNEQFF.

The rearrangement uses TRBV9 and TRBJ2-4; D unclear. The CDR3 runs to 14 residues. V was cut by 3 bases and J by 9 bases, with 16 bases left in between. Germline V lookup: CDR1 SGDLS, CDR2 YYNGEE. CDR3 amino acids: CASSAKVGSGIQYF. The CDR3 DNA sequence: TGTGCCAGCAGCGCAAAGGTGGGTTCGGGCATTCAGTACTTC.